The 32 T cell receptor beta chains in this list originate from one sample, sequenced in a study of blood T cell repertoires in COVID-19. Clones were read by immunoSEQ multiplex PCR, and TCRdb kept only the in-frame ones, dropping some. The data hold over 250,000 clones, with 80% to 90% observed a single time. Sequences were obtained from peripheral blood. Source of these receptors: a woman in her forties or fifties with acute or convalescent COVID-19.

This clone was observed a single time. The CDR3 bases are TGTGCCATCAGTACGGGTCGGCCGGCAGGCTACACCTTC. Amino acids: CAISTGRPAGYTF. This rearrangement joins TRBV10-3 to TRBJ1-2; the D is unclear. This CDR3 contains 13 residues. Germline CDR1 is ENHRY and CDR2 is SYGVKD. V lost 5 bases and J lost 8, with 15 bases in between.

This CDR3 is CSASQRGGGSYEQYF. DNA for the CDR3: TGCAGTGCTAGTCAGCGGGGGGGAGGCTCCTACGAGCAGTACTTC. The V call is TRBV20-1, the J call TRBJ2-7, with 10 bases fitting TRBD2. Germline V CDR1 and CDR2: DFQATT, SNEGSKA (reference sequence). This CDR3 is built from 15 residues. Unmatched junction bases numbered 5, after V lost 3 bases and J lost 0 bases.

The rearrangement links TRBV28 to TRBJ2-1; D might be TRBD2 (6 bases). The V gene lost 5 bases and the J gene lost 4 bases, with 15 bases spanning the gap. Germline lookup yields CDR1 MDHEN and CDR2 SYDVKM. There are 15 residues in the CDR3. DNA for the CDR3: TGTGCCAGCAGTGCCGGGACTCCAGCTTACAATGAGCAGTTCTTC. This encodes CASSAGTPAYNEQFF.

The CDR3: CASSSQREGGNEQFF. Here the CDR3 DNA reads TGTGCCAGCAGTTCCCAGCGGGAGGGGGGCAATGAGCAGTTCTTC. The V gene is TRBV6-6, the J gene TRBJ2-1; 10 bases match TRBD2. Germline V gene data show CDR1 as MNHNY and CDR2 as SVGAGI (reference sequence). Trimming removed 4 bases from V and 6 bases from J; junction bases left unmatched: 6. CDR3 length equals 15 residues.

J is TRBJ2-3 and V is TRBV4-1; D remains unclear. Deletions cut 1 base from V and 0 bases from J, with 8 bases between. The CDR3 is made up of 15 amino acids. CDR1 MGHRA and CDR2 YSYEKL come from the germline V gene. The CDR3 region has the DNA TGCGCCAGCAGCCAAGTGGGCTCTAGCACAGATACGCAGTATTTT. This sequence encodes CASSQVGSSTDTQYF.

The J gene is TRBJ2-7, the V gene TRBV28; TRBD2 agrees at 8 bases. Looked up from germline, CDR1 is MDHEN and CDR2 is SYDVKM. This CDR3 is 15 amino acids long. The junction had 4 bases not matched to a gene; V was cut back by 3 bases and J by 0 bases. The DNA for the CDR3 is TGTGCCAGCAGTTTTAGCGGGGCCCTCTCCTACGAGCAGTACTTC. It yields the protein CASSFSGALSYEQYF.

This clone has more than one count but fewer than ten. The rearrangement joins TRBV28 to TRBJ1-5, with D perhaps TRBD1 (5 bases). The V end lost 2 bases, the J end lost 3 bases, and 11 bases lay between the germline ends. CDR3 length: 15 amino acids. From germline, CDR1 is MDHEN and CDR2 SYDVKM. The CDR3 DNA follows: TGTGCCAGCAGTTTAGGGGGGACCCCCAATCAGCCCCAGCATTTT. As protein: CASSLGGTPNQPQHF.

V and J are TRBV19 and TRBJ1-5; tentatively, D is TRBD1 (5 bases). Deletions cut 5 bases from V and 3 bases from J, with 11 bases between. There are 14 residues in the CDR3. The germline V gene has CDR1 LNHDA and CDR2 SQIVND (reference sequence). The CDR3 sequence: CASSAGHLNQPQHF. The CDR3 nucleotides read TGTGCCAGTAGTGCAGGACACCTCAATCAGCCCCAGCATTTT. Full variable domain (rest looked up from reference TRBV19 and TRBJ1-5): DGGITQSPKYLFRKEGQNVTLSCEQNLNHDAMYWYRQDPGQGLRLIYYSQIVNDFQKGDIAEGYSVSREKKESFPLTVTSAQKNPTAFYLCASSAGHLNQPQHFGDGTRLSIL.

Points on this clone: The junction and the germline gene differ at one end; a read error may be behind it. This chain joins TRBV18 and TRBJ2-5; no reliable D call. CDR1 KGHSH and CDR2 LQKENI come from the germline V gene. The CDR3 consists of 15 residues. CDR3 coding DNA: TGTGCCAGCTCACCAGGCATGCGTGGAGAAGAGTCCCAGTACTTC. As protein: CASSPGMRGEESQYF.

The chain employs TRBV6-2 or TRBV6-3 and TRBJ1-1, with D perhaps TRBD1 (6 bases). V was pared by 4 bases and J by 1 base, with 13 bases between. Germline lookup yields CDR1 MNHEY and CDR2 SVGEGT. The CDR3 covers 15 residues. CDR3 nucleotides: TGTGCCAGCAGTTGGGCAGGGGACGCGAACACTGAAGCTTTCTTT. Encoded protein: CASSWAGDANTEAFF.

V and J are TRBV7-9 and TRBJ2-1; TRBD2 matches at 15 bases. The CDR3 loop spans 16 amino acids. The V and J ends lost 5 bases and 4 bases, in that order; junction bases with no gene match: 3. Germline V gives CDR1 SEHNR, CDR2 FQNEAQ (reference sequence). The DNA for the CDR3 is TGTGCCAGCAGCCCCGGGACTAGCGGGAGGTACAATGAGCAGTTCTTC. It is translated as CASSPGTSGRYNEQFF.

This clone was recorded only once. The rearrangement links TRBV2 to TRBJ2-1; 12 bases line up with TRBD2. V lost 7 bases, J lost 0 bases, and 4 bases stayed unmatched. The CDR3 spans 16 residues. Germline V gene sequence: CDR1 SNHLY, CDR2 FYNNEI. CDR3 DNA: TGTGCCAGCATCCGGACTAGCGGGGTCTCCTACAATGAGCAGTTCTTC. It codes for CASIRTSGVSYNEQFF.

The rearrangement uses TRBV7-2 and TRBJ2-4; D may be TRBD1 (5 bases). V was pared by 4 bases and J by 0 bases, with 19 bases between. This CDR3 comprises 18 residues. Germline V gene lookup returns CDR1 SGHTA and CDR2 FQGNSA. This CDR3 reads CASSSPLSTDLAKNIQYF. CDR3 DNA: TGTGCCAGCAGCTCGCCCCTATCGACAGATTTAGCCAAAAACATTCAGTACTTC.

The V call is TRBV7-9, the J call TRBJ2-7, with 10 bases that match TRBD1. The V segment lost 3 bases and the J segment 0 bases; nucleotides outside the gene matches: 2. This CDR3 contains 15 residues. CDR1 is SEHNR, CDR2 FQNEAQ, per germline (reference sequence). CDR3 sequence: CASSLGQGLSYEQYF. The CDR3 DNA sequence: TGTGCCAGCAGCTTGGGACAGGGGCTCTCCTACGAGCAGTACTTC.

V gene TRBV5-6 combines with J gene TRBJ2-1; D not resolved. This CDR3 is built from 13 residues. V lost 4 bases to trimming and J lost 10 bases, with 15 bases between them. CDR1 and CDR2 (germline): SGHDT, YYEEEE. The CDR3 DNA sequence: TGTGCCAGCAGCCACCTTTCTAGTGCCGAGCAGTTCTTC. This encodes CASSHLSSAEQFF.

V usage is TRBV12-5 and J usage is TRBJ2-1; 9 nucleotides align to TRBD2. CDR1 LGHNT and CDR2 FRNRAP come from the germline V gene. The CDR3 runs to 15 residues. Trimming at V came to 2 bases and at J to 4 bases, leaving 3 bases not matched to a gene. CDR3 in DNA: TGTGCTAGTGGTTTGTACGCGGGAGGGTACAATGAGCAGTTCTTC. This codes for CASGLYAGGYNEQFF.

Written as DNA, the CDR3 is TGTGCCAGCAGCTTGAACAGGGGGCAGGACTATGGCTACACCTTC. Its protein is CASSLNRGQDYGYTF. The rearrangement links TRBV5-4 to TRBJ1-2; 9 nucleotides agree with TRBD1. V gave up 1 base and J gave up 3 bases; unmatched junction bases: 4. The germline CDR1 and CDR2 sequences are SGHNT and YYREEE (reference sequence). This CDR3 spans 15 amino acids.

The chain recombines TRBV2 with TRBJ2-5; perhaps TRBD1 as D (5 bases). V dropped 1 base and J dropped 7 bases, with 10 bases sitting between them. CDR3 size: 13 residues. Germline V gene data show CDR1 as SNHLY and CDR2 as FYNNEI. CDR3 sequence (DNA): TGTGCCAGCAGTGAAGGCAGGGTGGGGACCCAGTACTTC. This gives the protein CASSEGRVGTQYF. The full variable domain, in which reference TRBV2 and TRBJ2-5 provide the parts outside the CDR3, is EPEVTQTPSHQVTQMGQEVILRCVPISNHLYFYWYRQILGQKVEFLVSFYNNEISEKSEIFDDQFSVERPDGSNFTLKIRSTKLEDSAMYFCASSEGRVGTQYFGPGTRLLVL.

V gene TRBV24-1 combines with J gene TRBJ1-2; D not certain. Germline V CDR1 and CDR2: KGHDR, SFDVKD. The CDR3 has 15 amino acids. Trimming shortened V by 4 bases and J by 4 bases, and 15 bases separated the two germline ends. The CDR3 spells CATSEPQHISYGYTF. The DNA of the CDR3 is TGTGCCACCAGTGAACCCCAACACATTTCCTATGGCTACACCTTC.

This chain uses TRBV7-2 with TRBJ2-3; 7 bases line up with TRBD1. The CDR3 runs to 14 residues. V lost 5 bases to trimming and J lost 0 bases; unmatched junction nucleotides: 2. The germline CDR1 and CDR2 sequences are SGHTA and FQGNSA. The CDR3 sequence: CASSPTGSTDTQYF. CDR3 DNA sequence: TGTGCCAGCAGCCCGACAGGGAGCACAGATACGCAGTATTTT.

The J gene is TRBJ2-1, the V gene TRBV29-1; 11 bases fit TRBD2. Trimming cost V 0 bases and J 6 bases; bases outside gene matches: 7. The CDR3 has 16 residues. CDR1 is SQVTM and CDR2 is ANQGSEA in the germline V gene. The CDR3 is CSVEDTGTSGTNEQFF. In nucleotides, the CDR3 is TGCAGCGTTGAAGACACCGGGACTAGCGGTACCAATGAGCAGTTCTTC.

This rearrangement joins TRBV6-1 to TRBJ2-5; 11 bases match TRBD2. CDR1 and CDR2 (germline): MNHNS, SASEGT. This CDR3 contains 16 residues. V lost 4 bases to trimming and J lost 5 bases; unmatched junction nucleotides: 9. This CDR3 is CASSVTSGSSGETQYF. CDR3 DNA: TGTGCCAGCAGTGTAACTAGCGGGAGTTCGGGCGAGACCCAGTACTTC.

This chain joins TRBV6-5 and TRBJ1-4; D possibly corresponds to TRBD1 (5 bases). The V end lost 7 bases, the J end lost 8 bases, and 20 bases lay between the germline ends. The CDR3 is 15 residues long. Germline CDR1 reads MNHEY; CDR2 reads SVGAGI. The CDR3 here is CASKNPGRVGEKLFF. The CDR3 DNA reads TGTGCCAGCAAGAACCCCGGCAGGGTTGGGGAAAAACTGTTTTTT.

This clone showed up just once. The V gene is TRBV7-2, the J gene TRBJ2-7; 9 bases agree with TRBD1. The CDR3 is 15 residues long. Germline assignment: CDR1 SGHTA and CDR2 FQGNSA. With V trimmed by 4 bases and J by 1 base, 5 bases remained unmatched. The CDR3 protein is CASSSPGTGSYEQYF. The CDR3 DNA is TGTGCCAGCAGCTCCCCCGGGACAGGGTCCTACGAGCAGTACTTC.

This clone was recorded only once. The CDR3 nucleotides are TGTGCCAGCAGTCCTAGCGGGAGAAGGCTCACCGGGGAGCTGTTTTTT. This codes for CASSPSGRRLTGELFF. The genes are TRBV28 and TRBJ2-2; 10 bases match TRBD2. J gave up 4 bases and V 5 bases, and 7 bases lay outside the gene matches. CDR1 MDHEN and CDR2 SYDVKM come from the germline V gene. CDR3 size: 16 residues.

In its sample, this clone was seen a few times. This sequence joins TRBV28 and TRBJ2-7, with 9 bases aligning to TRBD1. J gave up 4 bases and V 8 bases, and 6 bases lay outside the gene matches. The CDR3 is 13 residues long. Germline V gene lookup returns CDR1 MDHEN and CDR2 SYDVKM. The CDR3 loop is CASLTGGAYEQYF. DNA of the CDR3: TGTGCCAGCCTAACAGGGGGCGCGTACGAGCAGTACTTC.

The chain employs TRBV10-3 and TRBJ1-1; 7 nucleotides line up with TRBD1. CDR1 is ENHRY and CDR2 is SYGVKD in the germline V gene. The junction had 5 bases not matched to a gene; V was cut back by 6 bases and J by 4 bases. This CDR3 is 13 amino acids long. The CDR3 protein is CAISRQGPTEAFF. CDR3 in DNA: TGTGCCATCAGCCGACAGGGCCCCACTGAAGCTTTCTTT.

V usage is TRBV29-1 and J usage is TRBJ2-1; the match to TRBD2 covers 9 bases. The CDR3 has 14 amino acids. Trimming removed 4 bases from V and 4 bases from J; junction bases left unmatched: 5. The germline V gene encodes CDR1 SQVTM and CDR2 ANQGSEA. The CDR3 region has the DNA TGCAGCGTTGTTGCTAGCGGGGCTTACAATGAGCAGTTCTTC. Protein sequence: CSVVASGAYNEQFF.

The DNA of the CDR3 is TGTGCCAGCAGCGAATCCGCTAGCGGGAGGTCCTACGAGCAGTACTTC. Amino acid sequence: CASSESASGRSYEQYF. The chain has TRBV9 and TRBJ2-7, with TRBD2 matching over 11 bases. Germline V gene lookup returns CDR1 SGDLS and CDR2 YYNGEE. V was clipped by 3 bases and J by 1 base; unmatched bases: 6. The CDR3 covers 16 residues.

The rearrangement joins TRBV30 to TRBJ1-2; possibly TRBD1 for D (5 bases). This CDR3 spans 16 amino acids. Germline CDR1 reads GTSNPN; CDR2 reads SVGIG (reference sequence). Trimming cost V 5 bases and J 4 bases, with 23 bases left between them. The CDR3 DNA sequence: TGTGCCTGGGCCCCGGAATGGGGCCGGCGGGGCTATGGCTACACCTTC. Translated, it gives CAWAPEWGRRGYGYTF.

This chain uses TRBV24-1 with TRBJ2-1; the D gene is possibly TRBD2 (5 bases). V shed 9 bases and J shed 4 bases, with 15 bases lying between them. The CDR3 loop spans 14 amino acids. CDR1 and CDR2 from the germline V gene are KGHDR and SFDVKD. The CDR3 sequence is CATSPRGPYNEQFF. DNA for the CDR3: TGTGCCACCTCCCCACGCGGGCCTTACAATGAGCAGTTCTTC.

Comments on this clone: At the DNA level, this CDR3 is encoded by other sequences in the same sample as well. This chain links TRBV28 with TRBJ2-7; D ambiguous. The CDR3 has 12 amino acids. The V and J ends lost 2 bases and 3 bases respectively, with 5 bases between them. Germline lookup yields CDR1 MDHEN and CDR2 SYDVKM. CDR3 sequence: CASSLAGYEQYF. Written as DNA, the CDR3 is TGTGCCAGCAGTTTAGCCGGCTACGAGCAGTACTTC.